What follows are 10 T cell receptor beta chains derived from one specimen sequenced in a study of control samples from healthy donors and cancer patients. TCRdb keeps only in-frame clones here, not all; method: immunoSEQ multiplex PCR. Among some 49,000 clones listed, 86% were seen once. The specimen sequenced was PBMCs. Every receptor here comes from a woman in her forties or fifties with lung cancer.

The DNA of the CDR3 is TGCAGCGTTGCGGGACAGGGGAAAGGTGGCTACACCTTC. Translated, it gives CSVAGQGKGGYTF. This chain uses TRBV29-1 with TRBJ1-2, with 10 bases lining up with TRBD1. CDR1 and CDR2 from the germline V gene are SQVTM and ANQGSEA. With V trimmed by 4 bases and J by 7 bases, 6 bases remained unmatched. The CDR3 spans 13 residues.

Comments on this clone: Within the sample, other DNA sequences also encode this same CDR3. The J gene is TRBJ1-1, the V gene TRBV12-3 or TRBV12-4, with unresolved D. V was shortened by 3 bases and J by 5 bases, with 7 bases between the two germline ends. This CDR3 is 12 amino acids long. The CDR3 DNA is TGTGCCAGCAGTTTGAGTCGGACTGAAGCTTTCTTT. It translates to CASSLSRTEAFF.

This chain's CDR3 is CASSPGTSIYEQYF. DNA for the CDR3: TGCGCCAGCTCCCCCGGGACTAGCATCTACGAGCAGTACTTC. The chain recombines TRBV5-1 with TRBJ2-7; 9 bases align to TRBD2. This CDR3 region has 14 residues. Germline V gene lookup returns CDR1 SGHRS and CDR2 YFSETQ. The V segment lost 7 bases and the J segment 3 bases; nucleotides outside the gene matches: 8.

This clone was found once. The chain recombines TRBV5-6 with TRBJ2-1; D unclear. Germline CDR1 reads SGHDT; CDR2 reads YYEEEE. The V and J ends lost 0 bases and 6 bases respectively, with 7 bases between them. CDR3 size: 13 residues. The CDR3 DNA follows: TGTGCCAGCAGCTTGGCGCCCGGCAATGAGCAGTTCTTC. It translates to CASSLAPGNEQFF.

The V call is TRBV20-1, the J call TRBJ2-5; 8 bases align to TRBD2. Per germline, CDR1 DFQATT and CDR2 SNEGSKA (reference sequence). J was trimmed by 4 bases and V by 3 bases; bases with no gene match: 10. The CDR3 covers 15 residues. DNA for the CDR3: TGCAGTGCTAGTCTGGGGGGGACTAGGATAGAGACCCAGTACTTC. This encodes CSASLGGTRIETQYF.

The table lists this clone with a count of one. The chain recombines TRBV28 with TRBJ2-3, with TRBD1 identical over 11 bases. The CDR3 spans 11 residues. With V trimmed by 3 bases and J by 13 bases, 0 bases remained unmatched. CDR1 and CDR2 (germline): MDHEN, SYDVKM. For the CDR3, the DNA is TGTGCCAGCAGTTTGGGACAGGGGGAGTATTTT. This sequence encodes CASSLGQGEYF.

To note about this clone: At one of its ends the junction is not consistent with the germline gene, which may arise from a read error. V and J are TRBV4-1 and TRBJ1-6, with TRBD1 identical over 7 bases. Germline CDR1 reads MGHRA; CDR2 reads YSYEKL. The CDR3 loop spans 14 amino acids. CDR3 DNA sequence: TGCGCCAGCAGCCAAGGGCAGGGGGACTCACTCCTCCACTTT. This encodes CASSQGQGDSLLHF.

V is TRBV10-3 and J is TRBJ1-1; TRBD1 matches 9 bases. CDR1 ENHRY and CDR2 SYGVKD come from the germline V gene. The CDR3 covers 14 residues. Trimming removed 7 bases from V and 2 bases from J; junction bases left unmatched: 5. The CDR3 bases are TGTGCCATCACCCAGACAGGGGGTAACACTGAAGCTTTCTTT. Protein sequence: CAITQTGGNTEAFF.

The CDR3 nucleotides are TGTGCCAGCAGCCAAGGGGCAGGGAGCTCCTACGAGCAGTACTTC. This sequence encodes CASSQGAGSSYEQYF. The rearrangement links TRBV3-1 (or the pseudogene TRBV3-2) to TRBJ2-7; perhaps D is TRBD1 or TRBD2 (5 bases each). This CDR3 has 15 residues. The V gene lost 1 base and the J gene lost 0 bases, with 10 bases spanning the gap. In germline, CDR1 is LGHDT, CDR2 YNNKEL (reference sequence).

The chain joins TRBV12-3 or TRBV12-4 to TRBJ1-1; D gene unclear. The germline V and J ends were trimmed by 3 bases and 1 base, with 6 bases remaining between them. This CDR3 is built from 13 residues. The CDR3 bases are TGTGCCAGCAGTTTCGGTCAGAACACTGAAGCTTTCTTT. Protein product: CASSFGQNTEAFF.